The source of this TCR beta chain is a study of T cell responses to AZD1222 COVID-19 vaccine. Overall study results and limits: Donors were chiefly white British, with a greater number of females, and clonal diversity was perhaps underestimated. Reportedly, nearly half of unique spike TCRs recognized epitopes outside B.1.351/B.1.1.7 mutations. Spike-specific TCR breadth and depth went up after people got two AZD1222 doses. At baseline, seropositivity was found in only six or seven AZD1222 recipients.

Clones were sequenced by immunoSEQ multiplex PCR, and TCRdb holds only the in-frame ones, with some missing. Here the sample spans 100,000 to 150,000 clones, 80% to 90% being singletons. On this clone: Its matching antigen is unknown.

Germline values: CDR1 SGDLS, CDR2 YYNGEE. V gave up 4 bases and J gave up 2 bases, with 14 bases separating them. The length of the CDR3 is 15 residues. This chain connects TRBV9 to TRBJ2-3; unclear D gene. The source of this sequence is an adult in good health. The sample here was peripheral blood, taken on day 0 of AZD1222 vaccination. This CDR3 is CASSPIPDPTDTQYF. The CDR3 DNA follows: TGTGCCAGCAGCCCGATTCCCGATCCCACAGATACGCAGTATTTT.